This TCR beta chain was found in a study of T cells in Graves' hyperthyroidism and ophthalmopathy. General study results and limits: From stable hyperthyroidism, ophthalmopathy was set apart by a 13 V-J model.

There were TCR beta CDR3 regions amplified from RNA transcripts. The HTBI primer set was used in a first-round RT-PCR of the TCR CDR3. TCRdb independently ran MiXCR on the multiplex PCR reads; one entry per CDR3 protein. The table records 500,000 to 800,000 distinct CDR3 sequences, 45% of them present only once. This CDR3 has 14 residues. The germline CDR1 and CDR2 sequences are KGHDR and SFDVKD. Regarding this clonotype: Its antigen remains unidentified. A read error is possible here, since a much larger clone lies one base away.

Investigators excluded patients with uncontrolled infection, other autoimmune disease, pregnancy or lactation. Diagnosis rested on symptoms, serum thyroxine and TRAb, thyroid ultrasound, and orbital computed tomography. This clonotype was obtained from an adult man with Graves' disease, either hyperthyroidism or ophthalmopathy (not recorded which). Sequenced sample: peripheral blood or thyroid tissue (not recorded which). V gene TRBV24-1 combines with J gene TRBJ2-7; tentatively, D is TRBD1 (5 bases). CDR3 coding DNA: TGTGCCACCAGTGATCTCAGGCAGGGAAACGAGCAGTGCTTC. Amino acid sequence: CATSDLRQGNEQCF.